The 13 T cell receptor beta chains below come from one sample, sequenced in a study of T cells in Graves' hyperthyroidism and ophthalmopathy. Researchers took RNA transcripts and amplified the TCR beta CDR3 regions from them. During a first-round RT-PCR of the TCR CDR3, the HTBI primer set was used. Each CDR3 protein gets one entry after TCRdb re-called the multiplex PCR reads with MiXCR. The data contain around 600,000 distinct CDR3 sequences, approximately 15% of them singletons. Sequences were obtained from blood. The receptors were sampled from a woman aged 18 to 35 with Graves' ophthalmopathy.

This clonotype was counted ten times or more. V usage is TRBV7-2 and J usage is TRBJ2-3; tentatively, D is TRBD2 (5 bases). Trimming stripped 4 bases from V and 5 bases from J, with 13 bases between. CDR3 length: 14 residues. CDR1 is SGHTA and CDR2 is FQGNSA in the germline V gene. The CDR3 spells CASSSPGVGDTQYF. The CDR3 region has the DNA TGTGCCAGCAGCTCGCCCGGGGTGGGAGATACGCAGTATTTT.

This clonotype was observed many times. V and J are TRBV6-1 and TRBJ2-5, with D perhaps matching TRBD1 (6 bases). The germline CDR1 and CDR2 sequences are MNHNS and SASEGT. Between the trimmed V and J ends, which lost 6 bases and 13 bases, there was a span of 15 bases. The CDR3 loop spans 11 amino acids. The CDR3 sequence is CASSQRDNGYF. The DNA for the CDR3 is TGTGCCAGCAGCCAACGGGACAATGGGTACTTC.

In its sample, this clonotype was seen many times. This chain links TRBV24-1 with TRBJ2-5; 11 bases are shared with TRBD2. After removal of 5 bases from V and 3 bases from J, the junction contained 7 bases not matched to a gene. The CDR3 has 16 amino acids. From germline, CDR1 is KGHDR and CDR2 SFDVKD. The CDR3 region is CATSGSSGLAEETQYF. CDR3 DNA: TGTGCCACCAGTGGATCGTCGGGACTAGCGGAAGAGACCCAGTACTTC.

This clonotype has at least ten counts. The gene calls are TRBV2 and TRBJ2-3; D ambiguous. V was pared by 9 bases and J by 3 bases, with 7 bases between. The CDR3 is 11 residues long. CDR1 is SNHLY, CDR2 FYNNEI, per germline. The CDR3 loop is CASLVTDTQYF. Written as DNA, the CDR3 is TGTGCCAGTCTGGTAACAGATACGCAGTATTTT.

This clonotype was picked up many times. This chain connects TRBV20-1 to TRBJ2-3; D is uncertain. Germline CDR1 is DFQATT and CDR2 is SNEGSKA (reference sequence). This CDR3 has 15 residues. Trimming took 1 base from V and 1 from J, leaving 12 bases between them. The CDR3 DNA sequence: TGCAGTGCTAGAGCCGATGCTATTCGCACAGATACGCAGTATTTT. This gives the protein CSARADAIRTDTQYF.

CDR3 residues: CASSLYTRKFEAFF. The CDR3 DNA sequence: TGTGCCAGCAGTTTATACACTAGGAAATTTGAAGCTTTCTTT. This chain links TRBV12-3 or TRBV12-4 with TRBJ1-1, with D hard to call. The ends were cut back, 2 bases at V and 7 bases at J, with 14 bases in the middle. This CDR3 region has 14 residues.

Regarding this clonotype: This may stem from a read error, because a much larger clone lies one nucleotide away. In DNA form, the CDR3 reads TGTGCCAGCGGTATAGCGGGAGGGCCAGGCGACGAGCAGTACTTC. Translated, it gives CASGIAGGPGDEQYF. This sequence joins TRBV6-2 or TRBV6-3 and TRBJ2-7; 11 bases fit TRBD2. CDR1 and CDR2 (germline): MNHEY, SVGEGT. This CDR3 is built from 15 residues. The V segment lost 8 bases and the J segment 5 bases; nucleotides outside the gene matches: 11.

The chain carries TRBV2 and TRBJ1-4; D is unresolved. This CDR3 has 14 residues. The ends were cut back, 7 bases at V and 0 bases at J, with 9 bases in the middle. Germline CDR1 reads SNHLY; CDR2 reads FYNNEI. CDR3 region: CASKSQTTNEKLFF. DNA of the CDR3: TGTGCCAGCAAATCCCAAACAACTAATGAAAAACTGTTTTTT.

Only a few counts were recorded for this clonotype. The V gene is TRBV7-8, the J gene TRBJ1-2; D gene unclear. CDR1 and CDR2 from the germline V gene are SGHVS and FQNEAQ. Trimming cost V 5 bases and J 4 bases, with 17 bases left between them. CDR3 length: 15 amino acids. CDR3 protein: CASSPSRPRGYGYTF. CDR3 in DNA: TGTGCCAGCAGCCCCTCAAGACCGAGAGGCTATGGCTACACCTTC.

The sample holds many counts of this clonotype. The chain's CDR3 is CASWEQGSEQYF. In DNA form, the CDR3 reads TGTGCCAGCTGGGAACAGGGAAGCGAGCAGTACTTC. The gene calls are TRBV2 and TRBJ2-7, with D possibly being TRBD1 (6 bases). The CDR3 spans 12 residues. V dropped 8 bases and J dropped 6 bases, with 14 bases sitting between them. The germline gives CDR1 SNHLY, CDR2 FYNNEI.

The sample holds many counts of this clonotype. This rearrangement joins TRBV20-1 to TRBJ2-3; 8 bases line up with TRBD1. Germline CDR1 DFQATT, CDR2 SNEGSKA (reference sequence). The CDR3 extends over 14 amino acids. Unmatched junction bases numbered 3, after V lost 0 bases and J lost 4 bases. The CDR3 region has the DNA TGCAGTGCTAGAGATCCAGGGGGCCCAGATACGCAGTATTTT. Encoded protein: CSARDPGGPDTQYF.

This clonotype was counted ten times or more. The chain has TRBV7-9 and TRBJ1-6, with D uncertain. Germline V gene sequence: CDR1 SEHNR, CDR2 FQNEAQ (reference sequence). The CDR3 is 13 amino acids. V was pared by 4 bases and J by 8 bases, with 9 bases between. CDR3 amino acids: CASSSVADSPLHF. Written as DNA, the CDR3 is TGTGCCAGCAGCTCCGTGGCCGATTCACCCCTCCACTTT.

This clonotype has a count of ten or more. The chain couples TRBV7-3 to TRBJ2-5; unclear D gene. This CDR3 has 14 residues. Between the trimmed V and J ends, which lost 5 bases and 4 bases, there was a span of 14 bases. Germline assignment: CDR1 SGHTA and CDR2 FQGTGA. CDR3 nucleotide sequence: TGTGCCAGCAGCCCCGGCGGTGACGTAGAGACCCAGTACTTC. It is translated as CASSPGGDVETQYF. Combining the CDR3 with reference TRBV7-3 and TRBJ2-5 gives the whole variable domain GAGVSQTPSNKVTEKGKYVELRCDPISGHTALYWYRQSLGQGPEFLIYFQGTGAADDSGLPNDRFFAVRPEGSVSTLKIQRTERGDSAVYLCASSPGGDVETQYFGPGTRLLVL.